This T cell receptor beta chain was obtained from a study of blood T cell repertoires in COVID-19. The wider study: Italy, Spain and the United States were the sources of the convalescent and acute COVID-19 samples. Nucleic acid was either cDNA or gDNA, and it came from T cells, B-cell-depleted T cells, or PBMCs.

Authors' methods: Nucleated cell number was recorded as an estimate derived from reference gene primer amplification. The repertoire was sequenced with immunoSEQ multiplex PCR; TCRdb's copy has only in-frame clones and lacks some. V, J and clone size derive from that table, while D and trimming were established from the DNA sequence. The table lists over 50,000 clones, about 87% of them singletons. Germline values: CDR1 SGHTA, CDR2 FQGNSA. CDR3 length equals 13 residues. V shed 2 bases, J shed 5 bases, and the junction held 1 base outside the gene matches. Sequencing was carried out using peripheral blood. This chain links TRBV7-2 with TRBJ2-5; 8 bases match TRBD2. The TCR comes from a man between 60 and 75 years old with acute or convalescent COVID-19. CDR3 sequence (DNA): TGTGCCAGCAGCTTAACTAGCGGTGAGACCCAGTACTTC. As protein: CASSLTSGETQYF. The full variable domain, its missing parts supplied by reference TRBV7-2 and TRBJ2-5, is GAGVSQSPSNKVTEKGKDVELRCDPISGHTALYWYRQSLGQGLEFLIYFQGNSAPDKSGLPSDRFSAERTGGSVSTLTIQRTQQEDSAVYLCASSLTSGETQYFGPGTRLLVL.